This T cell receptor (beta chain) was found in a study of CD8+ T cells in alopecia areata (dated 2018 in TCRdb). With regard to the full study: Treated patients were enrolled in an open-label pilot trial of oral tofacitinib, 5 to 10 mg twice daily, for moderate-to-severe alopecia areata. Biopsies were taken from tofacitinib-treated patients at baseline and again at 4 and 24 weeks into treatment, and several of those patients also had a later scalp biopsy. The RNA source kit depended on sample type: the PAXgene miRNA kit for fixed scalp, the miRNeasy kit for PBMCs, and the RNeasy kit for mouse skin. Human TCRbeta sequencing covered scalp tissue and sorted CD4+ and CD8+ peripheral blood T cells from patchy and totalis/universalis alopecia areata patients and healthy controls. Patients stayed on tofacitinib for 6 to 18 months and then had 6 months of follow-up off drug so that delayed response and recurrence could be assessed. TCRbeta CDR3 regions were amplified by immunoSEQ multiplex PCR with 35 Vbeta forward and 13 Jbeta reverse primers. The study used high-throughput TCRbeta sequencing to examine T cell clonal expansion in alopecia areata, in both the C3H/HeJ mouse model and human patients. Scalp clonality was compared among normal scalp (n=4), patchy alopecia areata scalp (n=8), and alopecia totalis/universalis scalp (n=8).

This clone appeared a single time. Its antigen target is currently unknown. Nothing much larger sits one base from this clone, and base qualities are not available. Per the publication, the time point label means: baseline before oral tofacitinib. Lesional scalp punch biopsies and peripheral blood were obtained from alopecia areata patients. After PBMCs were isolated by density centrifugation and stained for CD3, CD4 and CD8, a FACSAria was used to sort CD4+ and CD8+ T cells. Trimming removed 7 bases from V and 5 bases from J, leaving 18 bases between the germline ends. CDR1 and CDR2 were assigned from the germline V gene as SNHLY and FYNNEI. From its cysteine to its phenylalanine, the CDR3 spans 14 amino acids. The entry retains the CDR3 DNA only, 42 bases that are in frame from base 1. Overall results and qualifications from the work: Shared TCR sequences between patients were less evident than in mice, which may be partly attributable to HLA diversity in the patient population. Compared with normal scalp, lesional scalp had higher clonality and more expanded CD8+ clones, particularly in alopecia totalis/universalis, a pattern that suggests antigenic drive. Scalp TCR repertoire analysis is complicated because resident alphabeta T cells in normal human skin are also sequenced, whereas mouse skin is dominated by gammadelta T cells.

Libraries were built with the immunoSEQ multiplex PCR assay. RNA was extracted from all samples and reverse transcribed into cDNA, which served as template for TCR sequencing. SuperScript III was used to make first-strand cDNA, primed with a 2:1 mix of oligo-dT and random hexamers. A synthetic immune receptor repertoire was used to measure amplification bias, and any remaining bias was corrected computationally. As for the authors' bioinformatics: Raw reads were preprocessed to remove errors, and CDR3 was defined according to IMGT conventions as the region from the conserved cysteine to phenylalanine. Clonality was calculated as 1 minus Shannon entropy normalized by log2 of the number of productive unique TCRs. CD4 or CD8 identity of scalp clones was inferred by cross-referencing scalp TCRbeta sequences with sorted blood CD4 and CD8 repertoires. Entries here come from immuneACCESS through TCRdb and include only in-frame sequences with V and J called. Some clones fail to appear in such tables; in the studies checked, an unresolved V gene covers under half of the shortfall, and the cause of the remainder is unknown. D and trimming come from the DNA, and the V and J calls and clone size come from that table. In this sample the table shows 250,000 or so clones, roughly 69% of which occur a single time. The ten largest clones represent approximately 1.2% of the sample.

The source material was CD4+ T cells sorted from blood, sampled at week 0. The sequence was collected from a human donor with alopecia areata. In this chain, TRBV2 is recombined with TRBJ2-7; the D gene could be TRBD1 or TRBD2, each one agreeing over 5 bases. The DNA sequence is as follows: TGTGCCAGCACCTCAGAGAGGGGCACTAACGAGCAGTACTTC. Translated, this gives CASTSERGTNEQYF.